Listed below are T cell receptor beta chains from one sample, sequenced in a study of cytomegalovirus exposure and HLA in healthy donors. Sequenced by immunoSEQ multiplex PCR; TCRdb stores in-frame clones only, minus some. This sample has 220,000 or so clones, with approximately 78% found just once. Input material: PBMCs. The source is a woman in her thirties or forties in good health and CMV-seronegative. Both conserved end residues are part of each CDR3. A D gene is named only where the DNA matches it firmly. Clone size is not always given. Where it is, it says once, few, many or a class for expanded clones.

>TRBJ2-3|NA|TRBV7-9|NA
TGTGCCAGCAGGGCTACAGGGACAGATACGCAGTATTTT
CASRATGTDTQYF
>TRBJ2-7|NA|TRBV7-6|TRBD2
TGTGCCAGCAGCGACCTCGGGACTAGCGGGATCGAGCAGTACTTC
CASSDLGTSGIEQYF
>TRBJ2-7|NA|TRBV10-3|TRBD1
TGTGCCATCAGTGAAGACAGGGGCGAGCAGTACTTC
CAISEDRGEQYF
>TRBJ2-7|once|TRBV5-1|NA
TGCGCCAGCAGCTTTAGTACAGGAGAGCAGTACTTC
CASSFSTGEQYF
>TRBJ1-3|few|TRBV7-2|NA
TGTGCCAGCAGCTTTACAGGCCGGGGAAACACCATATATTTT
CASSFTGRGNTIYF
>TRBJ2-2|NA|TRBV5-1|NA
TGCGCCAGCAGCTCTACCCCGGACTACGGGCGGGAGCTGTTTTTT
CASSSTPDYGRELFF
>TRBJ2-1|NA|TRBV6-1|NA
TGTGCCAGCACCTTTGGAGAGAGCAGTGAGCAGTTCTTC
CASTFGESSEQFF
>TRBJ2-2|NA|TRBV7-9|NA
TGTGCCAGCAGCCCTCTCCAGGGTCCCACCGGGGAGCTGTTTTTT
CASSPLQGPTGELFF
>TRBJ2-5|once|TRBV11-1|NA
TGTGCCAGCAGCTTCAGGGAGACCCAGTACTTC
CASSFRETQYF
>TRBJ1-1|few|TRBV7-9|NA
TGTGCCAGCAGCTCCCGACAGAACACTGAAGCTTTCTTT
CASSSRQNTEAFF
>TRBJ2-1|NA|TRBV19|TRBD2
TGTGCCAGTAGTATCAACAGCCCGGGACTAGCAACTAATGAGCAGTTCTTC
CASSINSPGLATNEQFF
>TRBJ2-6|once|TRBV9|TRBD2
TGTGCCAGCAGCGTAGATAGCGGGAGGCACTCTGGGGCCAACGTCCTGACTTTC
CASSVDSGRHSGANVLTF
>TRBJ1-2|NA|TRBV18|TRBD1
TGTGCCAGCTCACAGCAGGGGGACTATGGCTACACCTTC
CASSQQGDYGYTF
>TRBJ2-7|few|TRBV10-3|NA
TGTGCCATCAGTGAAAGCGGAAAGCCAAACTACGAGCAGTACTTC
CAISESGKPNYEQYF
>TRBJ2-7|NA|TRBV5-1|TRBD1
TGCGCCAGCAGCTCAACAGGGGCCCCCTACGAGCAGTACTTC
CASSSTGAPYEQYF
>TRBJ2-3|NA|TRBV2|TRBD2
TGTGCCAGCAGTGAACACGTAGCGGGTTACACAGATACGCAGTATTTT
CASSEHVAGYTDTQYF
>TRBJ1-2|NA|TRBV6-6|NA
TGTGCCAGCAGTGAGGCTAACTATGGCTACACCTTC
CASSEANYGYTF
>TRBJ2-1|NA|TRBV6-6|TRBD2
TGTGCCAGCAGAGCCGTTAGCGGGAGGGCCCCTGATGAGCAGTTCTTC
CASRAVSGRAPDEQFF
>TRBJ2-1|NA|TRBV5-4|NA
TGTGCCAGCAGCTCCCGGACTGGGAGCTCCTACAATGAGCAGTTCTTC
CASSSRTGSSYNEQFF
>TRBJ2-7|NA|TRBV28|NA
TGTGCCAGCAGTACCCACAGGGTCAAGTACTTC
CASSTHRVKYF
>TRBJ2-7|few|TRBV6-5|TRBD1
TGTGCCAGCAGTTACTCGGGGGACAGCTCCTACGAGCAGTACTTC
CASSYSGDSSYEQYF
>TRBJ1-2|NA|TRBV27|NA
TGTGCCAGCAGTTTATCGGGCACCTCTAACTATGGCTACACCTTC
CASSLSGTSNYGYTF
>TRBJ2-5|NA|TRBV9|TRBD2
TGTGCCAGCAGCGTGGGGACTAGCGGAAAAGAGACCCAGTACTTC
CASSVGTSGKETQYF
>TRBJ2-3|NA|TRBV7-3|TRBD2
TGTGCCAGCAGCTTAGGACTAGCGGGCACAGATACGCAGTATTTT
CASSLGLAGTDTQYF
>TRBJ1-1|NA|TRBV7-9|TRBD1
TGTGCCAGCTTGGGACAGATGAACACTGAAGCTTTCTTT
CASLGQMNTEAFF
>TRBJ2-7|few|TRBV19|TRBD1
TGTGCCAGTAGTATAGGGACAGGGGACTACGAGCAGTACTTC
CASSIGTGDYEQYF
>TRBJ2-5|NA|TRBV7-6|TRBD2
TGTGCCAGCAGCTCCAGCGCGGGGGAGGGGACCCAGTACTTC
CASSSSAGEGTQYF
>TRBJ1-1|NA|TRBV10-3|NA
TGTGCCATCGCTCCGGGGGAAGACACTGAAGCTTTCTTT
CAIAPGEDTEAFF
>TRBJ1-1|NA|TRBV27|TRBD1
TGTGCCAGCAGGGAACAGGGGACTGAAGCTTTCTTT
CASREQGTEAFF
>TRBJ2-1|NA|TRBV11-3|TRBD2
TGTGCCAGCAGCTTAGATAGCGGGAGGAATGAGCAGTTCTTC
CASSLDSGRNEQFF
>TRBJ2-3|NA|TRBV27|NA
TGTGCCAGCAGTTCCTACAGGGCCGGGGCAGATACGCAGTATTTT
CASSSYRAGADTQYF
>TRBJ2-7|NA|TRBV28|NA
TGTGCCAGTAACGCGGGCTACGAGCAGTACTTC
CASNAGYEQYF
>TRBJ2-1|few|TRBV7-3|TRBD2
TGTGCCAGCAGCTTCGGGACTAGCCCGCGTGAGCAGTTCTTC
CASSFGTSPREQFF
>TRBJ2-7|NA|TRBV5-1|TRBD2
TGCGCCAGCAGCCCGTTGTCCCCGGGGACTAGTTTCTACGAGCAGTACTTC
CASSPLSPGTSFYEQYF
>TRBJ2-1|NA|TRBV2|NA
TGTGCCAGCAGTATATCCCGGGGTAACAATGAGCAGTTCTTC
CASSISRGNNEQFF
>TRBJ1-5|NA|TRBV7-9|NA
TGTGCCAGCAGTAGGGGCAACCAGCCCCAGCATTTT
CASSRGNQPQHF
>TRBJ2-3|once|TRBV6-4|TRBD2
TGTGCCAGCAGCCCGGGACTATCCACAGATACGCAGTATTTT
CASSPGLSTDTQYF
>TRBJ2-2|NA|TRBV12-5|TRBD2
TGTGCTAGTGGCTCCGGACTAGCGGGGGCGGGGGAGCTGTTTTTT
CASGSGLAGAGELFF
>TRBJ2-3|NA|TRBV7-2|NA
TGTGCCAGCAGCCCCCAGGGGCATTCCACAGATACGCAGTATTTT
CASSPQGHSTDTQYF
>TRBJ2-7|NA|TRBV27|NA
TGTGCCAGCAGCCTATCGACAGGCTACGAGCAGTACTTC
CASSLSTGYEQYF
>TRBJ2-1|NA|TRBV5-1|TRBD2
TGCGCCAGCAGCTTATTAGCGGGAGGGGGCAATGAGCAGTTCTTC
CASSLLAGGGNEQFF
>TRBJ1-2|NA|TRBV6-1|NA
TGTGCCAGTGGGGCATCCTTTAGGTATGGCTACACCTTC
CASGASFRYGYTF
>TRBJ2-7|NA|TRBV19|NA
TGTGCCAGCCGGGAAGGGAGAACCTACGAGCAGTACTTC
CASREGRTYEQYF